This T cell receptor (beta chain) appears in the sequencing data of a study of beta chain features in type 1 diabetes. Study findings and constraints: Patients' naive, central memory and Treg TCRB repertoires seemed closer to one another than those of healthy donors.

CD4+ naive, central memory, regulatory and stem cell-like memory cells were sorted via CD45RO/CCR7/CD25/CD127/CD95/CD27. Sorting produced populations that all topped 95% purity. As for this clone: Its target is not known.

The isolated RNA, all of it, was reverse transcribed, so expressed TCRB transcripts were what got sequenced. Sequencing used immunoSEQ multiplex PCR; TCRdb keeps in-frame clones, though not all of them. The table includes around 300,000 clones, approximately 14% detected once. The clonotype originates from a man aged 25-40 years in good health. The sample taken for sequencing was central memory CD4+ T cells from blood.

The CDR3 DNA is TGCGCCAGCAGCCCGACGGGGGGGCTGAACACCGGGGAGCTGTTTTTT. It yields the protein CASSPTGGLNTGELFF. The genes are TRBV5-1 and TRBJ2-2, with 8 bases identical to TRBD2. CDR1 SGHRS and CDR2 YFSETQ come from the germline V gene. The CDR3 loop spans 16 amino acids. V was clipped by 4 bases and J by 1 base; unmatched bases: 6. The full variable domain, its missing parts supplied by reference TRBV5-1 and TRBJ2-2, is KAGVTQTPRYLIKTRGQQVTLSCSPISGHRSVSWYQQTPGQGLQFLFEYFSETQRNKGNFPGRFSGRQFSNSRSEMNVSTLELGDSALYLCASSPTGGLNTGELFFGEGSRLTVL.